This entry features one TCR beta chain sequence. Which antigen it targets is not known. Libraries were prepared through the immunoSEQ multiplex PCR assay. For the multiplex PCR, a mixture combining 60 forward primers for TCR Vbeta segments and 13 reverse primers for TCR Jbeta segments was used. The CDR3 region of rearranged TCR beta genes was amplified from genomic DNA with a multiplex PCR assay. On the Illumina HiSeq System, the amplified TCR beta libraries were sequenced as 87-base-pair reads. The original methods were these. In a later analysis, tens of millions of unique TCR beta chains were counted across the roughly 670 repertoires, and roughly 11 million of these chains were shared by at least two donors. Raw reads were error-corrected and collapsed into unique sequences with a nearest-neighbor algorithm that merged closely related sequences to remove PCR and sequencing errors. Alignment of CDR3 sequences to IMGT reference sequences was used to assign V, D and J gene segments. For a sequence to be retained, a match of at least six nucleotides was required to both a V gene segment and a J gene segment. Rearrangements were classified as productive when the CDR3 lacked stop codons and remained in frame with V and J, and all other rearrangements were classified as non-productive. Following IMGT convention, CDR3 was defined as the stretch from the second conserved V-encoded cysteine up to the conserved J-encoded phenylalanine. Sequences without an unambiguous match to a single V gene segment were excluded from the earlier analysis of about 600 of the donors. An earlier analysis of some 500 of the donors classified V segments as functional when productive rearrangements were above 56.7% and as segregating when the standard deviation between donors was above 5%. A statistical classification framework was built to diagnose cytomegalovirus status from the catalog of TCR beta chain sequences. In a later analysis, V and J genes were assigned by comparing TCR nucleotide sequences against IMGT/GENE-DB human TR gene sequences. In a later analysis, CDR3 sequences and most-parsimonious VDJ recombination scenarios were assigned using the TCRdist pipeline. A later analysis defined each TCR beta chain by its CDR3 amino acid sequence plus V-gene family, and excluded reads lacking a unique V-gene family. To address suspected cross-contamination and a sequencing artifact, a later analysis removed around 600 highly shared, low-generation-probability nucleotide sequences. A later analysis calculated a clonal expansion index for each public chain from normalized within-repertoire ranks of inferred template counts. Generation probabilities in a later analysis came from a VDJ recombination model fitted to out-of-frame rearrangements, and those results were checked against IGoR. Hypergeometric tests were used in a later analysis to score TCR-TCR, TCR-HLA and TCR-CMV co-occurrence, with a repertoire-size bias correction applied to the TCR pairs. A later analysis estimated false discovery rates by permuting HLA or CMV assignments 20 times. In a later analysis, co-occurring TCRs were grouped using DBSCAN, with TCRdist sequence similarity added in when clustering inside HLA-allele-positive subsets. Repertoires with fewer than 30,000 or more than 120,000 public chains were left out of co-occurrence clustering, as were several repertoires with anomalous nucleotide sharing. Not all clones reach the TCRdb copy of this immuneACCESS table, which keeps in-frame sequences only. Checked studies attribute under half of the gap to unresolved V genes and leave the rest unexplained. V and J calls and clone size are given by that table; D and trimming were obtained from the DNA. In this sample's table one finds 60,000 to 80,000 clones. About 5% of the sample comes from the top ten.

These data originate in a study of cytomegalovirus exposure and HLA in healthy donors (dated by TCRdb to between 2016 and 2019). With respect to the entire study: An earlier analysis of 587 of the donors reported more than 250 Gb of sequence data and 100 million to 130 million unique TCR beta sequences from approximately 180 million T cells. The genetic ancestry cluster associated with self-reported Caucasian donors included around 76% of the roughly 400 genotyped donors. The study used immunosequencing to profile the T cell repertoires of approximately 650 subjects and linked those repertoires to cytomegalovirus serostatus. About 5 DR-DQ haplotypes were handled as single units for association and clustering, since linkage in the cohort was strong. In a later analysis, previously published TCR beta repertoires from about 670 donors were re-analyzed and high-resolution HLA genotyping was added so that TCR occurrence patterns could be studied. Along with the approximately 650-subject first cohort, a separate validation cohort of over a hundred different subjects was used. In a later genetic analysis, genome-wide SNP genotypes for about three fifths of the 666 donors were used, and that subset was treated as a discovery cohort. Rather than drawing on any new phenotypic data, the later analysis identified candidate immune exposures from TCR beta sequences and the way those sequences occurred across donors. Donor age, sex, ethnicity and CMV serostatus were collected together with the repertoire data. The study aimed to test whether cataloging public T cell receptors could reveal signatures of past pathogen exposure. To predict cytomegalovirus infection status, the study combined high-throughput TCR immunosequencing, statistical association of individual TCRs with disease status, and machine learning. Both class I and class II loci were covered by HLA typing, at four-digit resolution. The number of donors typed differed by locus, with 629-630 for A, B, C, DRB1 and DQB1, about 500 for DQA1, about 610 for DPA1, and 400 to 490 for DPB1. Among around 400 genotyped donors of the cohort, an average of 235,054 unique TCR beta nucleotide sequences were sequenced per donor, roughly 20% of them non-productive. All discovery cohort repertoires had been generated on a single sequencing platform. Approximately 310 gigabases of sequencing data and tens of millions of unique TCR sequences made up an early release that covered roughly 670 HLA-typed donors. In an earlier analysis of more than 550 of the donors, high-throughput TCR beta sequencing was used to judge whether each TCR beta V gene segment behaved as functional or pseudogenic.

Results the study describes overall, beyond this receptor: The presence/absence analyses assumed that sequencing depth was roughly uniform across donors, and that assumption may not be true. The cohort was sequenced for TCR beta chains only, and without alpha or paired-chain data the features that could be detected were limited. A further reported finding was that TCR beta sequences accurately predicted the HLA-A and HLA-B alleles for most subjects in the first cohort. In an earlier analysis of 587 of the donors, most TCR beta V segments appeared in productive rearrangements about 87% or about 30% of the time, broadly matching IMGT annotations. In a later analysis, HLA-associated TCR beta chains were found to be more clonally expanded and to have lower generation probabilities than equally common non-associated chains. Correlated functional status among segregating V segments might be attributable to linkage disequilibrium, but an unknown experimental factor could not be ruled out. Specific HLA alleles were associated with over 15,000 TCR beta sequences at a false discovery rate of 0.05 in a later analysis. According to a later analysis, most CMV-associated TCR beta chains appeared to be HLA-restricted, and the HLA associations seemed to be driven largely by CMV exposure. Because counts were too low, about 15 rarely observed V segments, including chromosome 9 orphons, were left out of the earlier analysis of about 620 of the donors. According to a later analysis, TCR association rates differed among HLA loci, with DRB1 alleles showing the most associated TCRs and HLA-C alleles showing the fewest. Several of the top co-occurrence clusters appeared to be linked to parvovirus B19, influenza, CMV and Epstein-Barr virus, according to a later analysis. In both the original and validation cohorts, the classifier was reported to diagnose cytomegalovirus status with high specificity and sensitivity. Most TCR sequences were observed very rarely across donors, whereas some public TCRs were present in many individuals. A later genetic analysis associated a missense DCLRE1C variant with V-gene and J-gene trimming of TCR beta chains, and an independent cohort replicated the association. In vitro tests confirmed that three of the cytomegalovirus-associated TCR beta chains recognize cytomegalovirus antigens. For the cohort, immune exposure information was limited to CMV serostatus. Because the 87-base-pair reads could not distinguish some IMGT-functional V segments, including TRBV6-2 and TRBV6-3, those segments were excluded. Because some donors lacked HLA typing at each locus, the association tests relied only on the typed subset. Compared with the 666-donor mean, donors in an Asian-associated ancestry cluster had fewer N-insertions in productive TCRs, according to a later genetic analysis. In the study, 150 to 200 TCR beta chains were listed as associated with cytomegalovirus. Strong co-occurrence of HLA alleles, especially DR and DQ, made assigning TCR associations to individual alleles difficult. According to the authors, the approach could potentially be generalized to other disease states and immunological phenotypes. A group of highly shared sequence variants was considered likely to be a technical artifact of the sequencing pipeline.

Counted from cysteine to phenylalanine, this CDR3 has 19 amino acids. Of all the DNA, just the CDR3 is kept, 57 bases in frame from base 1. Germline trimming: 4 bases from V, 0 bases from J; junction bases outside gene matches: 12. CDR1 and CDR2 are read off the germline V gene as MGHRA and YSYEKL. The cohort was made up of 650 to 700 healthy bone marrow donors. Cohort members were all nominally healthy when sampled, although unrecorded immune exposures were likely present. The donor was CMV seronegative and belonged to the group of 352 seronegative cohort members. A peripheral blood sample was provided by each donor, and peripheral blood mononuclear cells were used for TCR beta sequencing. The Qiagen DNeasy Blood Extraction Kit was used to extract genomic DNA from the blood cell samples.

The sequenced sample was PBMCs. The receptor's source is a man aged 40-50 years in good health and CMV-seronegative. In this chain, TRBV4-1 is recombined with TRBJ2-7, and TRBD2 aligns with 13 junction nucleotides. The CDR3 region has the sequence CASSRQQGTSGKISYEQYF. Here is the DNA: TGCGCCAGCAGCCGACAACAAGGGACTAGCGGGAAAATCTCCTACGAGCAGTACTTC.